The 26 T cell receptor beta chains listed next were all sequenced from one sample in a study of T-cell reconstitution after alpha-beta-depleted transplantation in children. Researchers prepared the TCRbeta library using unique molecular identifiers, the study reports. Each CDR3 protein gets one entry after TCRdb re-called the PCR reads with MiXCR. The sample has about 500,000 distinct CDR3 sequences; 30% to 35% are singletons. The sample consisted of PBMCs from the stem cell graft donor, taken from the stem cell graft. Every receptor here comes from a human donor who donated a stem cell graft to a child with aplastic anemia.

The CDR3 region is CASSLAESFYGYTF. The CDR3 coding sequence is TGCGCCAGCAGCTTGGCCGAGTCTTTTTATGGCTACACCTTC. This chain links TRBV5-1 with TRBJ1-2; D is unresolved. The CDR3 is made up of 14 amino acids. Trimming removed 0 bases from V and 5 bases from J, with 11 bases in between. CDR1 and CDR2 from the germline V gene are SGHRS and YFSETQ. Full variable domain (remainder filled in from reference TRBV5-1 and TRBJ1-2): KAGVTQTPRYLIKTRGQQVTLSCSPISGHRSVSWYQQTPGQGLQFLFEYFSETQRNKGNFPGRFSGRQFSNSRSEMNVSTLELGDSALYLCASSLAESFYGYTFGSGTRLTVV.

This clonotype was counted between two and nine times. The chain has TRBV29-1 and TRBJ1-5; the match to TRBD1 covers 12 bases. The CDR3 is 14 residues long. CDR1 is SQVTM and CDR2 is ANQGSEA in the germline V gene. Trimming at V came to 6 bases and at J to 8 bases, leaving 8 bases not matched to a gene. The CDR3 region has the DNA TGCAGCGTCGCCGGGACAGGGGGCTCTGAGCCCCAGCATTTT. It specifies CSVAGTGGSEPQHF.

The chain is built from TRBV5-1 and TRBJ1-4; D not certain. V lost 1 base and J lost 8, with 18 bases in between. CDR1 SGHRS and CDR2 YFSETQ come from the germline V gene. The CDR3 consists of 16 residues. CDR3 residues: CASSLTVATTIEKLFF. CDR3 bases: TGCGCCAGCAGCTTGACCGTCGCTACCACTATCGAAAAACTGTTTTTT. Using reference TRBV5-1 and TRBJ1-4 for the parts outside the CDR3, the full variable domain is KAGVTQTPRYLIKTRGQQVTLSCSPISGHRSVSWYQQTPGQGLQFLFEYFSETQRNKGNFPGRFSGRQFSNSRSEMNVSTLELGDSALYLCASSLTVATTIEKLFFGSGTQLSVL.

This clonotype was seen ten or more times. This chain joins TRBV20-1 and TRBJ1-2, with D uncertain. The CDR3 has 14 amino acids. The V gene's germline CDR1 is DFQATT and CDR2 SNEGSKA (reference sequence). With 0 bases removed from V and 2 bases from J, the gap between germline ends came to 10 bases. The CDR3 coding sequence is TGCAGTGCTAGAGATAGGACTCGGAACTATGGCTACACCTTC. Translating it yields CSARDRTRNYGYTF.

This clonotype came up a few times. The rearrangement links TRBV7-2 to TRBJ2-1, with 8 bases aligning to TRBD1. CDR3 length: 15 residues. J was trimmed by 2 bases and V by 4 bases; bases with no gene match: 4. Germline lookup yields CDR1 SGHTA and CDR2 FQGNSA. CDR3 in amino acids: CASSSDRVTYNEQFF. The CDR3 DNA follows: TGTGCCAGCAGCTCGGACAGGGTAACCTACAATGAGCAGTTCTTC.

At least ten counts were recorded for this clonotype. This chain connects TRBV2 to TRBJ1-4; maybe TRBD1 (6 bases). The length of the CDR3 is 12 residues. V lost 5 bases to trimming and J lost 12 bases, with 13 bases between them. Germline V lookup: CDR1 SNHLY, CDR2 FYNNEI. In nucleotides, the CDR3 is TGTGCCAGCAGTATAAACAACAGGGAACTGTTTTTT. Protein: CASSINNRELFF.

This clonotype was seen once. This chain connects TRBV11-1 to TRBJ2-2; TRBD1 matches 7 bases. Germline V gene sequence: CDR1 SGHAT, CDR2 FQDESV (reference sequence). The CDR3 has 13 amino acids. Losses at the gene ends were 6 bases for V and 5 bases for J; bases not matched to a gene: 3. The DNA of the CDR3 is TGTGCCAGCAGACTGACAGGGACCGGGGAGCTGTTTTTT. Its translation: CASRLTGTGELFF. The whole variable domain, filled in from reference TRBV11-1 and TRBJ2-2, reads EAEVAQSPRYKITEKSQAVAFWCDPISGHATLYWYRQILGQGPELLVQFQDESVVDDSQLPKDRFSAERLKGVDSTLKIQPAELGDSAMYLCASRLTGTGELFFGEGSRLTVL.

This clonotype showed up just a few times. For the CDR3, the DNA is TGTGCCAGCAGTTCAGGGGGCAGCGTGGATGAGCAGTTCTTC. Protein product: CASSSGGSVDEQFF. The chain is built from TRBV12-3 or TRBV12-4 and TRBJ2-1, with 8 bases matching TRBD1. The trim removed 4 bases at V and 8 bases at J, leaving 7 bases unmatched. The CDR3 has 14 amino acids.

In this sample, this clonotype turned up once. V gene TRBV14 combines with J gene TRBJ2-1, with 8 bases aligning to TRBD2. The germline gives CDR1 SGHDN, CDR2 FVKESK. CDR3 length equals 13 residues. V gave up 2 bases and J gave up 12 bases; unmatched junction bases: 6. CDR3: CASSQPKSGRQFF. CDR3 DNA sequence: TGTGCCAGCAGCCAACCAAAAAGCGGGAGGCAGTTCTTC.

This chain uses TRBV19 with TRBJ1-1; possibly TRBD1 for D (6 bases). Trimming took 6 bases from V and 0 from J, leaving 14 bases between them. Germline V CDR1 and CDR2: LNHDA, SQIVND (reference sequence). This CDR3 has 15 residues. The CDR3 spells CASSPQDSLNTEAFF. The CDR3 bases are TGTGCCAGTAGCCCCCAGGACAGTCTGAACACTGAAGCTTTCTTT. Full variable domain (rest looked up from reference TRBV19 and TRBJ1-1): DGGITQSPKYLFRKEGQNVTLSCEQNLNHDAMYWYRQDPGQGLRLIYYSQIVNDFQKGDIAEGYSVSREKKESFPLTVTSAQKNPTAFYLCASSPQDSLNTEAFFGQGTRLTVV.

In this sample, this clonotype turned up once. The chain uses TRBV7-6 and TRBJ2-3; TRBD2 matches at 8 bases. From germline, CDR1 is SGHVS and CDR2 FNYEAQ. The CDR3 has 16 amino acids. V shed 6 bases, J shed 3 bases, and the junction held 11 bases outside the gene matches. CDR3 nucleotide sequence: TGTGCCAGCAGTTTACGGTCGGGAGGGCTGACAGATACGCAGTATTTT. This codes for CASSLRSGGLTDTQYF.

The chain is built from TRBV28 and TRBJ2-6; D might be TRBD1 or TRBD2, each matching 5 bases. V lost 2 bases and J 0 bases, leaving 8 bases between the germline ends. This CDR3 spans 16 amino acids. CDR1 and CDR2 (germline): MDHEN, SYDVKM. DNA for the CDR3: TGTGCCAGCAGTTTAGGGGGAACCTCTGGGGCCAACGTCCTGACTTTC. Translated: CASSLGGTSGANVLTF. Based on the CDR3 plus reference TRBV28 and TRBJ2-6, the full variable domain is DVKVTQSSRYLVKRTGEKVFLECVQDMDHENMFWYRQDPGLGLRLIYFSYDVKMKEKGDIPEGYSVSREKKERFSLILESASTNQTSMYLCASSLGGTSGANVLTFGAGSRLTVL.

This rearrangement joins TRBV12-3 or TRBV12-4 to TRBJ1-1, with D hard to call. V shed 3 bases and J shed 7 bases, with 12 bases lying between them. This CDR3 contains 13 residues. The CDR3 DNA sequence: TGTGCCAGCAGTTTTGTGGCAACCGATGAAGCTTTCTTT. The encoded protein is CASSFVATDEAFF.

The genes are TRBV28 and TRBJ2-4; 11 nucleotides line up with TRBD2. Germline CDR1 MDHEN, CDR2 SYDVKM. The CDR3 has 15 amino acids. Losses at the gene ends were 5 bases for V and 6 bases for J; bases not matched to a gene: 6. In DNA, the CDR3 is TGTGCCAGCAGTCTAGCGGGAGGACCCAGAAACATTCAGTACTTC. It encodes CASSLAGGPRNIQYF. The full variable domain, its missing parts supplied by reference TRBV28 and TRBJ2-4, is DVKVTQSSRYLVKRTGEKVFLECVQDMDHENMFWYRQDPGLGLRLIYFSYDVKMKEKGDIPEGYSVSREKKERFSLILESASTNQTSMYLCASSLAGGPRNIQYFGAGTRLSVL.

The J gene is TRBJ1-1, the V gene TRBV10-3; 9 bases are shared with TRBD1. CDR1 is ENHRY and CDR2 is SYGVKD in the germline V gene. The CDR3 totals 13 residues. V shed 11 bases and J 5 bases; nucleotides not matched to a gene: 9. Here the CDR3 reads CAASGTGTTEAFF. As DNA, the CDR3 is TGTGCCGCCTCCGGGACAGGGACAACTGAAGCTTTCTTT.

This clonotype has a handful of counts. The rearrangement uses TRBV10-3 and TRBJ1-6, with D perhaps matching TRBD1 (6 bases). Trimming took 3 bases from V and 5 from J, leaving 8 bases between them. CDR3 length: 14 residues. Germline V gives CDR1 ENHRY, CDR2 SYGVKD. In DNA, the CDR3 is TGTGCCATCAGTGAATACAGGGATAATTCACCCCTCCACTTT. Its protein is CAISEYRDNSPLHF.

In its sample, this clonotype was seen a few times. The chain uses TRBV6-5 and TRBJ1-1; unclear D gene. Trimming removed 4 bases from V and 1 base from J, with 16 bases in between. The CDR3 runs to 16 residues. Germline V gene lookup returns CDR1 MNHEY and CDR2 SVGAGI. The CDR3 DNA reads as TGTGCCAGCAGTTCCGGAGACCTACAGAAGAACACTGAAGCTTTCTTT. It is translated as CASSSGDLQKNTEAFF.

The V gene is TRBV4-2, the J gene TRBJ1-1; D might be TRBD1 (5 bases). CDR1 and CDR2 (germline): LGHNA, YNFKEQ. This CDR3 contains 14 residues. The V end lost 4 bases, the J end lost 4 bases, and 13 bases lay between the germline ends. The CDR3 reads CASSLLTVGTEAFF. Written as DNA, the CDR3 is TGTGCCAGCAGCCTCTTGACAGTGGGCACTGAAGCTTTCTTT.

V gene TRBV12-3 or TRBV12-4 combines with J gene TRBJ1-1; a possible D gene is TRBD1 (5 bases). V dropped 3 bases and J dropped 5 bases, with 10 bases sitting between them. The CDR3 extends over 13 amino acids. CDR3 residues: CASSFGGRTEAFF. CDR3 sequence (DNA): TGTGCCAGCAGTTTTGGGGGACGGACTGAAGCTTTCTTT.

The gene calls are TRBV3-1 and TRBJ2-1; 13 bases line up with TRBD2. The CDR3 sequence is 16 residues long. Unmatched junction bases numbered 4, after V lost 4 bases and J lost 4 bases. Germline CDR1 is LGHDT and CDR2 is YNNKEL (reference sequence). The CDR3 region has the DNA TGTGCCAGCAGCCCCCGGACTAGCGGGGGTTACAATGAGCAGTTCTTC. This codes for CASSPRTSGGYNEQFF.

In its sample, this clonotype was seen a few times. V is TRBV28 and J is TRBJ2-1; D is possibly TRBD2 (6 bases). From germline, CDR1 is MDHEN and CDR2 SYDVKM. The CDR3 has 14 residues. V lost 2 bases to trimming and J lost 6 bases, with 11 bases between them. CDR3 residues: CASSLRLAPNEQFF. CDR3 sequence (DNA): TGTGCCAGCAGTTTACGGCTAGCGCCCAATGAGCAGTTCTTC.

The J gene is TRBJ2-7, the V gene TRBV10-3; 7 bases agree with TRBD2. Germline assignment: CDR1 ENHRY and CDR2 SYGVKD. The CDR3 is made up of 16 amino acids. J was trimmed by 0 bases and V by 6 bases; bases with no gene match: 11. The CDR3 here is CAISGTSARSSYEQYF. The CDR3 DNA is TGTGCCATCAGCGGTACTAGCGCCAGAAGCTCCTACGAGCAGTACTTC.

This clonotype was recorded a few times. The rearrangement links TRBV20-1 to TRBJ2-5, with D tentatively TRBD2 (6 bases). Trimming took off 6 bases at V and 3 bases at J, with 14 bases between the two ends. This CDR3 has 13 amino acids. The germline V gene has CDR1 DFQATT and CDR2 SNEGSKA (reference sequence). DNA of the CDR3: TGCAGTGCCCCGAAGTGGGGGGAAGAGACCCAGTACTTC. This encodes CSAPKWGEETQYF.

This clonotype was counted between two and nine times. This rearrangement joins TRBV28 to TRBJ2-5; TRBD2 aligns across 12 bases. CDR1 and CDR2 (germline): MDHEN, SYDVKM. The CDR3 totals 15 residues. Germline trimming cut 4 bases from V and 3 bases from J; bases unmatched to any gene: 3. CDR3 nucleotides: TGTGCCAGCAGTTCTGGACTAGCGGGAAAAGAGACCCAGTACTTC. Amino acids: CASSSGLAGKETQYF.

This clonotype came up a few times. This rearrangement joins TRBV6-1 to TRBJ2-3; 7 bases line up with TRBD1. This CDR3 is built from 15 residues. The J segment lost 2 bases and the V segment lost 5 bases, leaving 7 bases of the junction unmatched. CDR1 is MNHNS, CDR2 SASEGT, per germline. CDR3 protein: CASSLRQGFTDTQYF. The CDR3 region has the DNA TGTGCCAGCAGTCTCCGACAGGGATTCACAGATACGCAGTATTTT.

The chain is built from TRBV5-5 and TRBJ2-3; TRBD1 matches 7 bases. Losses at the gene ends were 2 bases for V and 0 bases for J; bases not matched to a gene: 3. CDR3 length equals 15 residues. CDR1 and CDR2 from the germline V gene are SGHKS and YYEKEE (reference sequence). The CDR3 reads CASSFWTGSTDTQYF. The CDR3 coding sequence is TGTGCCAGCAGCTTTTGGACAGGAAGCACAGATACGCAGTATTTT.